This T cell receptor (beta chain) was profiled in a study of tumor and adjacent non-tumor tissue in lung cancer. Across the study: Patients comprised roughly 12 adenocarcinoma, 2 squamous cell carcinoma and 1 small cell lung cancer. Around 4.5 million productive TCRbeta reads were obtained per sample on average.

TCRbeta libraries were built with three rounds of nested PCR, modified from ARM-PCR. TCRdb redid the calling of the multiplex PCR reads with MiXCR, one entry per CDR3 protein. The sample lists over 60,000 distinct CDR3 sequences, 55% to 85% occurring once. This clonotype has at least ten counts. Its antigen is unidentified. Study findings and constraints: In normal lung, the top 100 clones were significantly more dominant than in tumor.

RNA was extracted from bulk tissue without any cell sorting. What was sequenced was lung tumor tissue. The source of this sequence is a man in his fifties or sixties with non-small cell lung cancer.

CDR3 amino acids: CASSYENAQGNTGELFF. DNA of the CDR3: TGTGCCAGCAGCTACGAAAATGCACAGGGAAACACCGGGGAGCTGTTTTTT. The rearrangement uses TRBV5-5 and TRBJ2-2, with D possibly matching TRBD1 (6 bases). V was pared by 3 bases and J by 2 bases, with 17 bases between. The CDR3 spans 17 residues. From germline, CDR1 is SGHKS and CDR2 YYEKEE (reference sequence).